These T cell receptor beta chains were read from a single sample in a study of cytomegalovirus exposure and HLA in healthy donors. The data were produced by immunoSEQ multiplex PCR, yet TCRdb's version contains in-frame clones alone and is incomplete. The sample shows approximately 280,000 clones, about 90% of them seen only once. Input material: PBMCs. These receptors were collected from a woman aged 18-35 years in good health and CMV-seronegative. CDR3s include the opening cysteine and the closing phenylalanine or tryptophan. A D gene is named only where the DNA matches it firmly. Size values are once, few and many counts, or a class for expanded clones, and some rows have none.

j_gene,d_gene,abundance,v_gene,CDR3aa,CDR3nt
TRBJ1-2,-,-,TRBV30,CVQETGHNYGYTF,TGTGTCCAGGAAACAGGCCATAACTATGGCTACACCTTC
TRBJ2-1,TRBD2,-,TRBV7-3,CASSLMTSGGHDNEQFF,TGTGCCAGCAGCTTAATGACTAGCGGGGGGCACGACAATGAGCAGTTCTTC
TRBJ2-5,-,-,TRBV15,CATSRDLAAGGETQYF,TGTGCCACCAGCAGAGATCTCGCGGCGGGCGGGGAGACCCAGTACTTC
TRBJ1-3,-,-,TRBV29-1,CSGVDSGNTIYF,TGCAGCGGTGTAGACAGTGGCAACACCATATATTTT
TRBJ1-1,TRBD1,-,TRBV19,CASSMGTGTEAFF,TGTGCCAGTAGTATGGGGACAGGGACTGAAGCTTTCTTT
TRBJ2-3,TRBD2,-,TRBV6-6,CASSTTLAGVTDTQYF,TGTGCCAGCAGTACCACCTTAGCGGGGGTAACAGATACGCAGTATTTT
TRBJ1-4,-,-,TRBV6-5,CASSSGQVGEKLFF,TGTGCCAGCAGTTCGGGACAAGTAGGTGAAAAACTGTTTTTT
TRBJ2-7,-,-,TRBV18,CASSPQSVREQYF,TGTGCCAGCTCACCACAGTCGGTGAGGGAGCAGTACTTC
TRBJ1-5,-,-,TRBV27,CASRPLLGGNQPQHF,TGTGCCAGCAGGCCCCTTCTCGGTGGCAATCAGCCCCAGCATTTT
TRBJ2-3,TRBD2,-,TRBV4-1,CASSQGAGGSTDTQYF,TGCGCCAGCAGCCAGGGGGCGGGGGGGAGTACAGATACGCAGTATTTT
TRBJ2-5,-,-,TRBV2,CASLGTPETQYF,TGTGCCAGCCTCGGGACACCAGAGACCCAGTACTTC
TRBJ1-2,TRBD1,few,TRBV29-1,CSVEGGRDRTMGYTF,TGCAGCGTTGAGGGGGGAAGGGACAGAACTATGGGCTACACCTTC
TRBJ1-4,-,-,TRBV6-1,CASSAAGDPNEKLFF,TGTGCCAGCAGCGCTGCAGGGGACCCTAATGAAAAACTGTTTTTT
TRBJ2-1,TRBD1,-,TRBV2,CASSRTGVFYNEQFF,TGTGCCAGCAGTCGGACAGGGGTTTTCTACAATGAGCAGTTCTTC
TRBJ2-2,TRBD2,-,TRBV10-3,CATLSPEGLAGENTGELFF,TGTGCCACCCTTTCCCCGGAGGGACTAGCGGGAGAGAACACCGGGGAGCTGTTTTTT
TRBJ1-4,-,-,TRBV13,CASSPSTWSGEKLFF,TGTGCCAGCAGCCCCTCGACCTGGTCAGGGGAAAAACTGTTTTTT
TRBJ2-5,-,-,TRBV6-6,CASVGGWGLETQYF,TGTGCCAGCGTGGGGGGTTGGGGGTTGGAGACCCAGTACTTC
TRBJ2-7,-,-,TRBV5-4,CASSLGAGAPYEQYF,TGTGCCAGCAGCTTGGGGGCGGGGGCCCCCTACGAGCAGTACTTC
TRBJ1-2,-,-,TRBV30,CAWSDQTGISTF,TGTGCCTGGAGTGATCAAACAGGGATTTCTACCTTC
TRBJ2-5,TRBD2,-,TRBV30,CAWSPGGVQETQYF,TGTGCCTGGAGTCCGGGAGGGGTTCAAGAGACCCAGTACTTC
TRBJ2-2,TRBD2,-,TRBV10-3,CAIRETSGETGELFF,TGTGCCATCAGGGAGACTAGCGGGGAAACCGGGGAGCTGTTTTTT
TRBJ2-1,TRBD1,-,TRBV7-9,CSSSFAAYSRGPEQFF,TGTTCCAGCAGCTTTGCGGCTTACTCCAGGGGGCCTGAGCAGTTCTTC
TRBJ1-3,-,-,TRBV4-1,CASSQTRVNPGNTIYF,TGCGCCAGCAGCCAAACGAGGGTTAATCCTGGAAACACCATATATTTT
TRBJ1-1,TRBD1,-,TRBV2,CASTKRHPGTGASLWTEAFF,TGTGCCAGCACCAAACGACATCCGGGGACAGGGGCCTCCCTGTGGACTGAAGCTTTCTTT
TRBJ1-6,-,-,TRBV4-1,CASSQDRGSYNSPLHF,TGCGCCAGCAGCCAGGACCGGGGATCCTATAATTCACCCCTCCACTTT
TRBJ2-3,TRBD2,-,TRBV4-2,CASSQGLAGGTDTQYF,TGTGCCAGCAGCCAAGGATTAGCGGGGGGCACAGATACGCAGTATTTT
TRBJ2-4,-,-,TRBV6-6,CASSYSAFFQYF,TGTGCCAGCAGTTACTCAGCCTTTTTTCAGTACTTC
TRBJ1-1,-,-,TRBV5-1,CASSESGIEAFF,TGCGCCAGCAGCGAGTCAGGGATTGAAGCTTTCTTT